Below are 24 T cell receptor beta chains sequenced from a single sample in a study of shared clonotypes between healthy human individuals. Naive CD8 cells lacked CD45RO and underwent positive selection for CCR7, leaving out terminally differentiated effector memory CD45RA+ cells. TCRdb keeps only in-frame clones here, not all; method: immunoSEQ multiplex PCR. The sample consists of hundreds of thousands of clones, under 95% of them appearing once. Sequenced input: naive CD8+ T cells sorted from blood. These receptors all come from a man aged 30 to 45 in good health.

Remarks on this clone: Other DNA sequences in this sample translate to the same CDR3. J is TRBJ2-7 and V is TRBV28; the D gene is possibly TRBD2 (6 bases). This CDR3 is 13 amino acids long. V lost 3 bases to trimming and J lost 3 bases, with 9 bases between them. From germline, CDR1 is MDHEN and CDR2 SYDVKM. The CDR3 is CASSFGGSYEQYF. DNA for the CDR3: TGTGCCAGCAGTTTCGGGGGTAGCTACGAGCAGTACTTC.

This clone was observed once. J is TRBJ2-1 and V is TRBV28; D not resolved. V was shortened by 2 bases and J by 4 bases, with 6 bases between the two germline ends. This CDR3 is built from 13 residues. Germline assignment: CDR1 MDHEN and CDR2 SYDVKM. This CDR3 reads CASSLGLYNEQFF. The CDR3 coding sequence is TGTGCCAGCAGTTTAGGGCTTTACAATGAGCAGTTCTTC.

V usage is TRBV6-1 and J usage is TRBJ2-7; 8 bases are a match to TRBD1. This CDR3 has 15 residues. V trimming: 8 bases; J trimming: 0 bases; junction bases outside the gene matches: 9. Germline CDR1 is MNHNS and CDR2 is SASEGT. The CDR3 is CASRRGTGASYEQYF. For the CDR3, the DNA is TGTGCCAGCCGCAGGGGGACAGGAGCCTCCTACGAGCAGTACTTC.

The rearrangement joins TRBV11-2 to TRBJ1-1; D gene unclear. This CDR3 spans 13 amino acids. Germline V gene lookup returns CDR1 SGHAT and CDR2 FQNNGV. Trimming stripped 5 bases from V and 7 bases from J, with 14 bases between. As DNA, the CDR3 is TGTGCCAGCAGCCGCCGAGCTGGGAGTGAAGCTTTCTTT. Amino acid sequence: CASSRRAGSEAFF.

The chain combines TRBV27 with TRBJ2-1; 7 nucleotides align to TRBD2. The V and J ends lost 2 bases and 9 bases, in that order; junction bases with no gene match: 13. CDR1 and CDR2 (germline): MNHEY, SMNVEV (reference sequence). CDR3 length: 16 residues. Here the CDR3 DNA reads TGTGCCAGCAGTTTAGGTAGCGCGGGAGAGGGGTTTGAGCAGTTCTTC. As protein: CASSLGSAGEGFEQFF.

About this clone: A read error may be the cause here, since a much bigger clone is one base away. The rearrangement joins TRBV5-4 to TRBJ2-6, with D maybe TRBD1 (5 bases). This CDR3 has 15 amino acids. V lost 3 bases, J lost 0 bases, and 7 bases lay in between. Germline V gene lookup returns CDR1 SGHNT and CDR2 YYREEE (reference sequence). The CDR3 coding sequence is TGTGCCAGCAGCTCCGACAGCTCTGGGGCCAACGTCCTGACTTTC. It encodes CASSSDSSGANVLTF. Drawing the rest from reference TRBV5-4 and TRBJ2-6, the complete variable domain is ETGVTQSPTHLIKTRGQQVTLRCSSQSGHNTVSWYQQALGQGPQFIFQYYREEENGRGNFPPRFSGLQFPNYSSELNVNALELDDSALYLCASSSDSSGANVLTFGAGSRLTVL.

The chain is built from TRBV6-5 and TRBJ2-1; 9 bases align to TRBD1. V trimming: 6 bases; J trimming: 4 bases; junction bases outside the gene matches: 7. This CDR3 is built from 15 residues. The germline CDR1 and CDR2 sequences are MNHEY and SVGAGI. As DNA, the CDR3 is TGTGCCAGCAGAACCCGGGACAGGGAATACAATGAGCAGTTCTTC. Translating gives CASRTRDREYNEQFF.

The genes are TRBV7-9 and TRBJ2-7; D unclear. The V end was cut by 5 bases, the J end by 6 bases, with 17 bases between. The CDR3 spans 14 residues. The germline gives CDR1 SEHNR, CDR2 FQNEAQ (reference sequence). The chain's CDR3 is CASSTSPRMGEQYF. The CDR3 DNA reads TGTGCCAGCAGCACAAGTCCTAGAATGGGCGAGCAGTACTTC.

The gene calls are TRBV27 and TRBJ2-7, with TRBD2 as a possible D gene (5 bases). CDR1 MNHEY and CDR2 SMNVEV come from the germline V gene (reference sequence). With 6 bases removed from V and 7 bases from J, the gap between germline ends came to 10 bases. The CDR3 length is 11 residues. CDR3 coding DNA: TGTGCCAGCAGAAACACGGGAGAGCAGTACTTC. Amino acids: CASRNTGEQYF.

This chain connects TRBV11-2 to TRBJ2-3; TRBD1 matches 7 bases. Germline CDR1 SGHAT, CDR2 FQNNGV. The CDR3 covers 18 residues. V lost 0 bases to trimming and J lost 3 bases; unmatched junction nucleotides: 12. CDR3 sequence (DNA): TGTGCCAGCAGCTTAGAGTGGGGTGACAGGGATCGAACAGATACGCAGTATTTT. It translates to CASSLEWGDRDRTDTQYF.

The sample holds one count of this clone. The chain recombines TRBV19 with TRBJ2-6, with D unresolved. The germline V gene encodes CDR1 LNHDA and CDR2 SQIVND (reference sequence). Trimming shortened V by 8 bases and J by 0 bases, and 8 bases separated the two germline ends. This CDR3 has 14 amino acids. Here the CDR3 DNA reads TGTGCCAGTTCCTACTTCTCTGGGGCCAACGTCCTGACTTTC. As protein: CASSYFSGANVLTF.

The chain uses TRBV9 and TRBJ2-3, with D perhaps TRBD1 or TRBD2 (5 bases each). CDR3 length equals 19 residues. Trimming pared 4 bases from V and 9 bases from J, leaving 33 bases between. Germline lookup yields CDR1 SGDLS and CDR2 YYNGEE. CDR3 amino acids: CASSSEVGPTENVYGTQYF. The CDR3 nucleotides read TGTGCCAGCAGCTCGGAGGTGGGGCCTACTGAGAATGTATATGGGACGCAGTATTTT.

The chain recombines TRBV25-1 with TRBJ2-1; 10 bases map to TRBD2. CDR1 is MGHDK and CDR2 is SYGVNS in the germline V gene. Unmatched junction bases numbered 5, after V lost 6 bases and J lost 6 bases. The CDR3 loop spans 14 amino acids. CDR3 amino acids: CASREREGSNEQFF. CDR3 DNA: TGTGCCAGCAGAGAGCGGGAGGGCTCCAATGAGCAGTTCTTC.

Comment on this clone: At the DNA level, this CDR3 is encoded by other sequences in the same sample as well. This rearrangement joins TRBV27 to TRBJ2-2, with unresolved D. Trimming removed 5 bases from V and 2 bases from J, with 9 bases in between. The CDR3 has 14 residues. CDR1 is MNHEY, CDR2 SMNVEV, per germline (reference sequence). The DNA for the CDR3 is TGTGCCAGCAGTGGATCAGGAAACACCGGGGAGCTGTTTTTT. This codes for CASSGSGNTGELFF.

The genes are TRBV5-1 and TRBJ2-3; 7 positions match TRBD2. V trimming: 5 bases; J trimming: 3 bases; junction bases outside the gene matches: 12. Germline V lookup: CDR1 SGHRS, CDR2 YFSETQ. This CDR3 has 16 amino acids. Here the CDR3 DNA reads TGCGCCAGCAGAGCCATAGGCGGGAGCAAGACAGATACGCAGTATTTT. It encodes CASRAIGGSKTDTQYF.

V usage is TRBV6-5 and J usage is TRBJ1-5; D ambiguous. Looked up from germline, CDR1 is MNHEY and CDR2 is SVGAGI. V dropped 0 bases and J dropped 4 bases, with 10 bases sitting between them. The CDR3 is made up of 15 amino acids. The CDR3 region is CASSYSRHSNQPQHF. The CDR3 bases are TGTGCCAGCAGTTACTCCAGACATTCAAATCAGCCCCAGCATTTT.

The DNA for the CDR3 is TGTGCCAGCGGACTCGGGACAGCCTACGGGAATACGCAGTATTTT. This sequence encodes CASGLGTAYGNTQYF. This chain joins TRBV6-5 and TRBJ2-3; 7 nucleotides line up with TRBD1. CDR1 MNHEY and CDR2 SVGAGI come from the germline V gene. V dropped 8 bases and J dropped 7; count of bases not matched to a gene: 15. The CDR3 spans 15 residues.

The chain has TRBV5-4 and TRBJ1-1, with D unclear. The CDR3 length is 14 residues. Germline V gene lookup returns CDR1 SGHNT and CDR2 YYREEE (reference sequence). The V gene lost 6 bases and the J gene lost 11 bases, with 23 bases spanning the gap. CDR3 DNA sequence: TGTGCCAGCACCCCCGTTGGATCTGTGGTCGGGGCTTTCTTT. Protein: CASTPVGSVVGAFF. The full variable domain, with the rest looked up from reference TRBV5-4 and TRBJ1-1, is ETGVTQSPTHLIKTRGQQVTLRCSSQSGHNTVSWYQQALGQGPQFIFQYYREEENGRGNFPPRFSGLQFPNYSSELNVNALELDDSALYLCASTPVGSVVGAFFGQGTRLTVV.

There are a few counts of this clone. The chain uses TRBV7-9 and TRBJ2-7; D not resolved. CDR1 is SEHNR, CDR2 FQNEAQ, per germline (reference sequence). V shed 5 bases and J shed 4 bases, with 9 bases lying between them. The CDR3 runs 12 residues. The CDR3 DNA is TGTGCCAGCAGCATCTTAGTGTACGAGCAGTACTTC. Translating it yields CASSILVYEQYF.

The CDR3 sequence: CASSLNSNQPQHF. The CDR3 nucleotides are TGTGCCAGCAGCTTAAACAGCAATCAGCCCCAGCATTTT. V and J are TRBV11-2 and TRBJ1-5; D is ambiguous. V lost 2 bases and J 1 base, leaving 3 bases between the germline ends. The CDR3 has 13 residues. In germline, CDR1 is SGHAT, CDR2 FQNNGV.

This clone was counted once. The CDR3 protein is CSVETSGRVYEQYF. The DNA for the CDR3 is TGCAGCGTCGAAACGAGCGGGAGGGTCTACGAGCAGTACTTC. The chain uses TRBV29-1 and TRBJ2-7; 10 bases line up with TRBD2. CDR1 SQVTM and CDR2 ANQGSEA come from the germline V gene. The CDR3 loop spans 14 amino acids. With 6 bases clipped from V and 3 bases from J, the junction kept 8 bases outside the gene matches.

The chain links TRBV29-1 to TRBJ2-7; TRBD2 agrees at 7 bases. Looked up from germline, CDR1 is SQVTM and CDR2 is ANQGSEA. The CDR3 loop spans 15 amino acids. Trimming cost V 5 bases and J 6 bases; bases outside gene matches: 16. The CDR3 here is CSVIGRESTSGEQYF. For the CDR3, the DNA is TGCAGCGTTATAGGGAGGGAGTCGACCTCGGGCGAGCAGTACTTC.

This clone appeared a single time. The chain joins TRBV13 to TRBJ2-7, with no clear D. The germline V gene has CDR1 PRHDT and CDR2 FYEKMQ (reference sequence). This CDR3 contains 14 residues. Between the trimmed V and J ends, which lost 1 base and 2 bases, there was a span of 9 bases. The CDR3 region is CASSLENQPYEQYF. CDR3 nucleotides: TGTGCCAGCAGCTTAGAGAACCAACCCTACGAGCAGTACTTC.

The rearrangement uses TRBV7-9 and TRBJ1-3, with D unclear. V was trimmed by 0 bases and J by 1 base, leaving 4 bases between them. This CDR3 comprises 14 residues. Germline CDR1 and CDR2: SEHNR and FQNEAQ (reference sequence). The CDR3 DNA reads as TGTGCCAGCAGCTTAGCCAGGTCTGGAAACACCATATATTTT. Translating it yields CASSLARSGNTIYF. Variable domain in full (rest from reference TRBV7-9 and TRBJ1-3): DTGVSQNPRHKITKRGQNVTFRCDPISEHNRLYWYRQTLGQGPEFLTYFQNEAQLEKSRLLSDRFSAERPKGSFSTLEIQRTEQGDSAMYLCASSLARSGNTIYFGEGSWLTVV.